This section outlines one T cell receptor (beta chain) sequence together with its context. The CDR3 extends over 15 amino acids. V lost 4 bases to trimming and J lost 16 bases; unmatched junction nucleotides: 16. Germline V gene lookup returns CDR1 KGHDR and CDR2 SFDVKD. The sample is drawn from a study of blood T cell repertoires in COVID-19. For the study at large: Italy, Spain and the United States were the sources of the convalescent and acute COVID-19 samples.

In the authors' methods: Reference gene primer amplification yielded estimated nucleated cell counts. TCRdb's table, derived via immunoSEQ multiplex PCR, lists solely in-frame clones and lacks some. V, J and clone size are those of that table, while D and trimming were read from the DNA. The top ten hold about 6.4% of the sample, which has 65,000 or so clones, 65% to 85% seen once. This sequence originates from a woman aged 50 to 60 with active or convalescent COVID-19. The chain employs TRBV24-1 and TRBJ2-1, with TRBD1 identical over 9 bases. Sequenced: peripheral blood. The CDR3 bases are TGTGCCACCAGTGACCCGGCCCTCGACAGGGGGTTATCATTCTTC. It encodes CATSDPALDRGLSFF.